This T cell receptor (beta chain) was documented in a study of response to subunit inactivated influenza vaccine. General study points: Every seasonal influenza vaccination brings in few new T cells, the authors suggested.

TCRdb processed the RT-PCR reads anew with MiXCR; each CDR3 protein has one entry. This table holds approximately 530,000 distinct CDR3 sequences, approximately 13% found once. V lost 6 bases to trimming and J lost 4 bases, with 12 bases between them. This CDR3 is 14 amino acids long. To note about this clonotype: Its antigen is still unknown.

This clonotype was sampled from a man aged 45-65 years who received an inactivated influenza vaccine. The starting material was PBMCs from blood, obtained 40 to 50 days after vaccination. The chain links TRBV12-3 or TRBV12-4 to TRBJ1-4; D gene unclear. The CDR3 DNA reads TGTGCCAGCAGCCAAAACAGCCTTAATGAAAAACTGTTTTTT. It yields the protein CASSQNSLNEKLFF.